These 21 T cell receptor beta chains came from one sample sequenced in a study of human T cells and chemical hapten exposure. This sample's time point: patch test 3, about 24 weeks after DPC sensitization. The treatment: therapeutic diphenylcyclopropenone sensitization with weekly scalp DPC. A single record per CDR3 protein comes from TCRdb applying MiXCR to the RACE reads. Found here are 110,000 or so distinct CDR3 sequences, under 35% of them singletons; the top ten hold more than 2.5%. The sample in question was whole blood, obtained in connection with sensitization to the hapten diphenylcyclopropenone (DPC). The receptors originated from a man aged 40-49 years with alopecia areata. Some clones in this sample may be carry-over from other donors' samples.

The chain couples TRBV11-1 to TRBJ2-3, with D possibly matching TRBD2 (5 bases). The CDR3 extends over 16 amino acids. Trimming left V 2 bases short and J 3 bases short, with 15 bases between. Germline assignment: CDR1 SGHAT and CDR2 FQDESV (reference sequence). Here the CDR3 reads CASSLHDSPGTDTQYF. The CDR3 nucleotides are TGTGCCAGCAGCTTACACGACTCACCGGGGACAGATACGCAGTATTTT.

The V call is TRBV12-3 or TRBV12-4, the J call TRBJ2-3, with unresolved D. This CDR3 has 18 residues. Deletions cut 2 bases from V and 4 bases from J, with 22 bases between. The CDR3 here is CASSLSPTGPLLADTQYF. The CDR3 DNA is TGTGCCAGCAGTTTATCCCCTACCGGGCCCCTATTAGCAGATACGCAGTATTTT.

This clonotype turned up a few times. The V gene is TRBV12-3 or TRBV12-4, the J gene TRBJ1-2; maybe TRBD1 (6 bases). Trimming left V 3 bases short and J 4 bases short, with 9 bases between. This CDR3 has 13 residues. The CDR3 nucleotides are TGTGCCAGCAGTTTTGGAGGGGGCTATGGCTACACCTTC. Translated, it gives CASSFGGGYGYTF.

The J gene is TRBJ1-5, the V gene TRBV7-8, with 8 bases matching TRBD1. The V gene end was trimmed by 5 bases and the J gene end by 7 bases; junction bases not matched to a gene: 7. CDR1 and CDR2 from the germline V gene are SGHVS and FQNEAQ. The CDR3 consists of 14 residues. In DNA form, the CDR3 reads TGTGCCAGCAGCGCCTGGACAGGGCGGCAGCCCCAGCATTTT. This codes for CASSAWTGRQPQHF.

This clonotype has just a few counts. CDR3 nucleotide sequence: TGCAGCGTAGCCGGGACACGCCAAGAGACCCAGTACTTC. Amino acid sequence: CSVAGTRQETQYF. The chain uses TRBV29-1 and TRBJ2-5; D may be TRBD1 (6 bases). CDR3 size: 13 residues. V was cut by 6 bases and J by 1 base, with 12 bases left in between. Germline assignment: CDR1 SQVTM and CDR2 ANQGSEA. The variable domain in full, with the rest retrieved from reference TRBV29-1 and TRBJ2-5, is SAVISQKPSRDICQRGTSLTIQCQVDSQVTMMFWYRQQPGQSLTLIATANQGSEATYESGFVIDKFPISRPNLTFSTLTVSNMSPEDSSIYLCSVAGTRQETQYFGPGTRLLVL.

The sample holds a few counts of this clonotype. This sequence joins TRBV5-1 and TRBJ2-5; no firm D call. The CDR3 runs to 12 residues. Trimming removed 3 bases at V and 8 bases at J, with 11 bases between. Germline CDR1 SGHRS, CDR2 YFSETQ. CDR3 nucleotides: TGCGCCAGCAGCTCCCTCCTTAATACCCAGTACTTC. Protein product: CASSSLLNTQYF.

J is TRBJ1-5 and V is TRBV18; D is uncertain. The CDR3 runs 13 residues. V was pared by 2 bases and J by 6 bases, with 8 bases between. Germline CDR1 reads KGHSH; CDR2 reads LQKENI. The DNA of the CDR3 is TGTGCCAGCTCACCATCATTAGGTCAGCCCCAGCATTTT. Amino acid sequence: CASSPSLGQPQHF.

V and J are TRBV27 and TRBJ1-4; D is perhaps TRBD1 (6 bases). Between the trimmed V and J ends, which lost 6 bases and 8 bases, there was a span of 25 bases. The CDR3 covers 17 residues. The germline V gene has CDR1 MNHEY and CDR2 SMNVEV (reference sequence). The chain's CDR3 is CASRLRNLPDSTEKLFF. The DNA for the CDR3 is TGTGCCAGCAGACTACGAAACCTTCCGGACAGTACCGAAAAACTGTTTTTT.

In this sample, this clonotype turned up a few times. The genes are TRBV5-1 and TRBJ2-3; D call uncertain. From germline, CDR1 is SGHRS and CDR2 YFSETQ. There are 13 residues in the CDR3. Trimming took 0 bases from V and 1 from J, leaving 3 bases between them. The CDR3 here is CASSLGRTDTQYF. DNA of the CDR3: TGCGCCAGCAGCTTGGGACGCACAGATACGCAGTATTTT.

The CDR3 sequence is CASSAYTSTDTQYF. For the CDR3, the DNA is TGTGCCAGCAGCGCCTATACTAGCACAGATACGCAGTATTTT. The V and J genes are TRBV9 and TRBJ2-3; D remains ambiguous. Germline-derived CDR1 and CDR2 are SGDLS and YYNGEE. The CDR3 contains 14 residues. The V and J ends lost 3 bases and 0 bases respectively, with 8 bases between them.

The chain couples TRBV4-3 to TRBJ2-6; D is unclear. The CDR3 length is 14 residues. V lost 2 bases to trimming and J lost 8 bases, with 10 bases between them. Germline CDR1 reads LGHNA; CDR2 reads YSLEER. The CDR3, as DNA: TGCGCCAGCAGCCAATATTCAGGAACCAACGTCCTGACTTTC. This translates into CASSQYSGTNVLTF.

The genes are TRBV24-1 and TRBJ2-1; perhaps TRBD1 as D (8 bases). V lost 4 bases and J lost 7, with 13 bases in between. Germline V gives CDR1 KGHDR, CDR2 SFDVKD. The CDR3 spans 14 residues. The CDR3: CATSELQGGNEQFF. The CDR3 coding sequence is TGTGCCACCAGTGAGTTACAGGGGGGGAATGAGCAGTTCTTC.

This chain joins TRBV6-6 and TRBJ1-1, with TRBD1 matching over 9 bases. Germline loops: CDR1 MNHNY, CDR2 SVGAGI (reference sequence). This CDR3 is built from 13 residues. V was clipped by 6 bases and J by 8 bases; unmatched bases: 7. The CDR3 loop is CASSRTGATEAFF. The DNA of the CDR3 is TGTGCCAGCAGCCGGACAGGGGCGACCGAAGCTTTCTTT.

This clonotype was seen a few times. This chain links TRBV20-1 with TRBJ1-5; the match to TRBD1 covers 7 bases. With 1 base clipped from V and 4 bases from J, the junction kept 10 bases outside the gene matches. The CDR3 has 16 residues. Germline V gene data show CDR1 as DFQATT and CDR2 as SNEGSKA (reference sequence). Here the CDR3 reads CSARGGGGERNQPQHF. CDR3 DNA: TGCAGTGCTAGAGGAGGGGGCGGGGAACGTAATCAGCCCCAGCATTTT.

The chain has TRBV20-1 and TRBJ2-3; 9 bases map to TRBD2. Trimming cost V 1 base and J 2 bases; bases outside gene matches: 4. Germline V gene lookup returns CDR1 DFQATT and CDR2 SNEGSKA (reference sequence). This CDR3 comprises 15 residues. CDR3 DNA sequence: TGCAGTGCTAGAGCTAGCGGGACCCCCACAGATACGCAGTATTTT. Its translation: CSARASGTPTDTQYF.

The genes are TRBV10-3 and TRBJ2-7; D is unresolved. The germline gives CDR1 ENHRY, CDR2 SYGVKD. V lost 3 bases to trimming and J lost 0 bases, with 6 bases between them. This CDR3 has 13 amino acids. CDR3 DNA: TGTGCCATCAGTGATCACGGCTCCTACGAGCAGTACGTC. It translates to CAISDHGSYEQYV.

This chain uses TRBV7-8 with TRBJ2-7; D uncertain. The germline V gene has CDR1 SGHVS and CDR2 FQNEAQ. This CDR3 region has 14 residues. V lost 0 bases and J lost 3, with 9 bases in between. The CDR3 DNA reads as TGTGCCAGCAGCTTAGCGTACAACAGCTACGAGCAGTACGTC. It yields the protein CASSLAYNSYEQYV.

The chain joins TRBV18 to TRBJ2-7; TRBD1 matches at 11 bases. V was pared by 2 bases and J by 5 bases, with 5 bases of the junction left unmatched. CDR1 is KGHSH and CDR2 is LQKENI in the germline V gene. The CDR3 runs to 15 residues. The CDR3 DNA reads TGTGCCAGCTCACCAGGGACAGGGGGTTTTAACGAGCAGTACGTC. Translated: CASSPGTGGFNEQYV.

This clonotype has only a few counts. The chain is built from TRBV4-3 and TRBJ1-3, with 7 bases that match TRBD1. Per germline, CDR1 LGHNA and CDR2 YSLEER. CDR3 length equals 15 residues. V was pared by 3 bases and J by 1 base, with 3 bases of the junction left unmatched. The DNA for the CDR3 is TGCGCCAGCAGCCAGGAGACAGGGTCTGGAAACACCATATATTTT. This sequence encodes CASSQETGSGNTIYF.

This chain links TRBV7-3 with TRBJ2-1, with unresolved D. The germline V gene encodes CDR1 SGHTA and CDR2 FQGTGA. CDR3 length: 14 amino acids. Trimming removed 5 bases at V and 5 bases at J, with 13 bases between. This CDR3 reads CASSPLSPDNEQFF. The DNA of the CDR3 is TGTGCCAGCAGCCCCCTATCTCCCGACAATGAGCAGTTCTTC.

The chain combines TRBV5-1 with TRBJ2-5; a weak D match, TRBD1 (6 bases). This CDR3 comprises 16 residues. The V end lost 4 bases, the J end lost 5 bases, and 21 bases lay between the germline ends. The germline V gene encodes CDR1 SGHRS and CDR2 YFSETQ. The CDR3 DNA reads as TGCGCCAGCAGCACGTCGACAGGCCGACGGGGCGAGACCCAGTACTTC. Its protein product is CASSTSTGRRGETQYF. Full variable domain (remainder filled in from reference TRBV5-1 and TRBJ2-5): KAGVTQTPRYLIKTRGQQVTLSCSPISGHRSVSWYQQTPGQGLQFLFEYFSETQRNKGNFPGRFSGRQFSNSRSEMNVSTLELGDSALYLCASSTSTGRRGETQYFGPGTRLLVL.